This entry concerns a single T cell receptor beta chain. What it binds is not known. Other DNA sequences from this sample encode an identical CDR3 as well. The sample is drawn from a study of cytomegalovirus exposure and HLA in healthy donors. General observations from the study: In vitro, a few CMV-associated chains proved specific for CMV antigens. Using the classifier, cytomegalovirus status was reportedly diagnosed with high specificity and sensitivity.

Using immunoSEQ multiplex PCR, the repertoire was profiled, and TCRdb retains in-frame clones only, with some absent. This sample has about 130,000 clones, with roughly 89% found just once. Between the trimmed V and J ends, which lost 1 base and 1 base, there was a span of 6 bases. CDR3 length: 13 residues. CDR1 is SGHNT and CDR2 is YYREEE in the germline V gene (reference sequence). J is TRBJ2-7 and V is TRBV5-4; no firm D call. The source is a woman aged 18-29 years in good health and CMV-seronegative. Sequencing was carried out using PBMCs. The CDR3 sequence is CASSLRGSYEQYF. DNA of the CDR3: TGTGCCAGCAGCTTGAGAGGATCCTACGAGCAGTACTTC.